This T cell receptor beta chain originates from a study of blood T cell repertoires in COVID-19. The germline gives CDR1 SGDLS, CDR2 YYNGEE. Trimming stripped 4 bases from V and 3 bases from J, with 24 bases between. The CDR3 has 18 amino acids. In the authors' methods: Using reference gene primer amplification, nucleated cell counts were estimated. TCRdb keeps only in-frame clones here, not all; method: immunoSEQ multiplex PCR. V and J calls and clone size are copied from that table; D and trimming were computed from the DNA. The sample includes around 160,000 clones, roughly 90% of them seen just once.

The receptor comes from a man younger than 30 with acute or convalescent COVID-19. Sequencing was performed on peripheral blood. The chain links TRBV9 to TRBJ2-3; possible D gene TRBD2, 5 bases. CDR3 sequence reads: CASSFEADGRFITDTQYF. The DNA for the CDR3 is TGTGCCAGCAGCTTTGAAGCGGACGGGCGCTTCATAACAGATACGCAGTATTTT.